This T cell receptor beta chain was captured by sequencing in a study of identical twins. TCRdb independently ran MiXCR on the 5' RACE reads; one entry per CDR3 protein. The sample has 690,000 or so distinct CDR3 sequences, 8% to 9% seen once; the top ten hold around 0.95%. The trim removed 4 bases at V and 4 bases at J, leaving 9 bases unmatched. CDR1 SGHRS and CDR2 YFSETQ come from the germline V gene. The CDR3 has 15 residues. All donors were healthy Caucasians. General study findings and limits: Shared out-of-frame alpha sequences (those common to twins) showed excess low generation probability.

Regarding this clonotype: Its target is not known.

This sample also belongs to another study, concerning yellow fever vaccine responses in identical twins.

This receptor was taken from a woman aged 18-29 years in good health. Specimen: PBMCs. This chain links TRBV5-1 with TRBJ2-7; 9 positions agree with TRBD1. The CDR3 sequence: CASSRRQGGHYEQYF. The CDR3, as DNA: TGCGCCAGCAGCAGACGACAGGGGGGTCATTACGAGCAGTACTTC.